The clone carrying this T cell receptor beta chain has a count of ten or more. Its antigen is still unknown. The sample comes from a study of neurological immune-mediated disorders. Study results and limitations: Grouping of repertoires by phylogeny put those of 18 of 34 multiple sclerosis patients into a single related-CDR3 cluster, a possible signature.

The germline V gene has CDR1 MNHEY and CDR2 SMNVEV (reference sequence). The CDR3 loop spans 14 amino acids. Trimming removed 5 bases at V and 15 bases at J, with 23 bases between. By 5'RACE with 10-nucleotide random UMIs, the cDNA was made. In TCRdb, the 5' RACE reads were re-called with MiXCR into one record per CDR3 protein. The sample lists about 52,000 distinct CDR3 sequences; 3.6% were seen once. It was from 2 million PBMCs stored at -80 C that the unsorted libraries were obtained. This TCR was sampled from a man aged 25-40 years with multiple sclerosis. The rearrangement joins TRBV27 to TRBJ2-1; possibly TRBD2 for D (6 bases). The sample was PBMCs. CDR3 DNA: TGTGCCAGCAGTCCCCGAAGGGGCGGAGGGGACGGGTTCTTC. This codes for CASSPRRGGGDGFF.